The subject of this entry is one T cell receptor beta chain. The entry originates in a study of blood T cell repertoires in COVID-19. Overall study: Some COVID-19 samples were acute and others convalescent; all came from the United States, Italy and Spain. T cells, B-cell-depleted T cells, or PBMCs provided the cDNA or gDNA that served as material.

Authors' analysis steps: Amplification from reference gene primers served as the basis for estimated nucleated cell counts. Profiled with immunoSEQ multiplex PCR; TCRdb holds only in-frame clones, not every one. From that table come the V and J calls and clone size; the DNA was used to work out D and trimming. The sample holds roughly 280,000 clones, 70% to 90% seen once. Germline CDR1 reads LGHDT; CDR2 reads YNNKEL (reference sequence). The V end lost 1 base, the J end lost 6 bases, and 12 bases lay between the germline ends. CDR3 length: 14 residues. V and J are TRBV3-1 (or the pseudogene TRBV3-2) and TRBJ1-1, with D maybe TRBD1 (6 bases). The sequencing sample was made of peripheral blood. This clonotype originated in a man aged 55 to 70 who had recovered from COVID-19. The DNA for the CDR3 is TGTGCCAGCAGCCAAGTTGGGGGCGACCCTGAAGCTTTCTTT. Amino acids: CASSQVGGDPEAFF.